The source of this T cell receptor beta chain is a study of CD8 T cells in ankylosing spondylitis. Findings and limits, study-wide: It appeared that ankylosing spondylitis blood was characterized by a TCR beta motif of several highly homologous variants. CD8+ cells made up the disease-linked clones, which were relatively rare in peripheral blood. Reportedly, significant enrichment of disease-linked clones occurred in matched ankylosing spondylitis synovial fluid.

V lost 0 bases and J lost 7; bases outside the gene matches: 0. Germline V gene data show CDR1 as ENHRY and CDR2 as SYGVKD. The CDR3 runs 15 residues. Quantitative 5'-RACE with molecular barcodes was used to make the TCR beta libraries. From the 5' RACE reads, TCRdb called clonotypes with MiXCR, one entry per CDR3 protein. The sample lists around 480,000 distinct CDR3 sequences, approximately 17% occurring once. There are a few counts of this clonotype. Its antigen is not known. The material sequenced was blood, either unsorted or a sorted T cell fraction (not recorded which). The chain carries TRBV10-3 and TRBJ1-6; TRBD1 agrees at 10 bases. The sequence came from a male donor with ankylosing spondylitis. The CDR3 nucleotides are TGTGCCATCAGTGAGTCGGGACAGGGGAATTCACCCCTCCACTTT. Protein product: CAISESGQGNSPLHF.